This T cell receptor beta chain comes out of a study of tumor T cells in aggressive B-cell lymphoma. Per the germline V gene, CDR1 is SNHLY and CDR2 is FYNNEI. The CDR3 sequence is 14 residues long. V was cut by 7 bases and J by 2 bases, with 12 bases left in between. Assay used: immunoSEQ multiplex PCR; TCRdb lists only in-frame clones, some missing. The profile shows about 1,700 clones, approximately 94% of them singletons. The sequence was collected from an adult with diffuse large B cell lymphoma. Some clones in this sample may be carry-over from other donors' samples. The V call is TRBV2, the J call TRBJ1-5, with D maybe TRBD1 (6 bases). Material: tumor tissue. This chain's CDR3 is CASIGQGRNQPQHF. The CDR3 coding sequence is TGTGCCAGCATAGGGCAGGGGCGCAATCAGCCCCAGCATTTT.